This record looks at one TCR beta chain sequence and its context. Its antigen has not been determined. There are no base qualities to consult, and no much larger clone falls within one base. Reading the label with the study, this specimen's time point is: cycle 1 day 1 (C1D1), immediately before nivolumab initiation. All trial patients had relapsed after autologous stem cell transplantation, with cohorts A, B and C differing in prior brentuximab vedotin exposure. A total of roughly 60 patients with relapsed/refractory classical Hodgkin lymphoma made up the trial cohort, and each patient's best overall response was complete response, partial response or progressive disease. Single-agent nivolumab was administered to trial patients in the multi-cohort phase II CheckMate 205 trial. An independent review committee assessed best overall response using the 2007 International Working Group response criteria. Trial PBMCs were collected just before the start of nivolumab (C1D1) and during therapy at cycle 2 day 1 and cycle 4 day 1. Peripheral blood was collected in 8 mL Vacutainer Cell Preparation Tubes, from which PBMCs were isolated by centrifugation and then cryopreserved.

Trimming takes 0 bases from V and 10 bases from J, and the germline ends sit 16 bases apart. From cysteine to phenylalanine, the CDR3 is 16 amino acids long. The kept DNA is CDR3 alone, 48 bases in frame from the first base. CDR1 and CDR2 are drawn from the germline V gene: MNHNS, SASEGT. The data belong to a study of PD-1 blockade in classical Hodgkin lymphoma (dated by TCRdb to 2019 to 2021). Study-level background: Nivolumab dosing was 3 mg/kg intravenously every 2 weeks, continuing until either disease progression or unacceptable toxicity. The study used TCR beta sequencing and CyTOF to define a peripheral blood immune signature of response to PD-1 blockade in classical Hodgkin lymphoma. What the authors observed across the whole study: CD4+ but not CD8+ TCR diversity rose significantly by C4D1 (p=0.0027 vs p=0.16), most apparent in complete responders (p=0.02). The study was restricted to a single clinical trial cohort, and the causes of repertoire differences, possibly disease activity or prior therapy, were left undefined. Baseline TCR diversity was reported as lower in newly diagnosed patients than in healthy donors, and lower still in relapsed/refractory patients. Lower diversity was seen in patients whose nivolumab began less than 1 year after ASCT, and these patients were left out of later analyses so that immune reconstitution would not confound the results. Trial patients with a complete response had baseline diversity similar to that of newly diagnosed patients, while partial responders and progressors had significantly lower diversity.

Genomic DNA was isolated using the Qiagen DNeasy kit from unsorted PBMCs as well as from negatively selected CD4+ and CD8+ fractions. Amplification of TCR beta CDR3 regions was done by immunoSEQ multiplex PCR with primers that anneal to V and J segments. A synthetic immune receptor repertoire was used to minimize amplification bias, and any residual bias was removed computationally once sequencing was done. The paper's processing steps were these. Repertoire diversity was quantified as the Shannon entropy index using custom Python scripts. Unsorted, CD4+ and CD8+ repertoires were analyzed separately, except for combined analyses in which CD4+ and CD8+ sequences were merged in silico. Clonal expansion was defined as at least a 2-fold frequency increase after treatment relative to C1D1, with a pseudocount of 0.5 for undetected baseline clones. Singleton clones were defined as clones with 0 or 1 copy at C1D1, and non-singleton clones were defined as clones with 2 or more copies. Clones expanded in unsorted samples were labelled as CD4+, CD8+ or unknown by matching protein sequences in sorted samples from the same patient. Wilcoxon tests were applied to paired samples to test diversity changes from C1D1 to C4D1. TCRdb took over this immuneACCESS table, retaining in-frame rearrangements with V and J assigned. Such tables are incomplete; in checked studies, under half of the missing clones stem from an unresolved V gene, and the remainder is unexplained. That table furnishes V, J and clone size, whereas the DNA furnished D and trimming. Recorded for this sample are approximately 65,000 clones; approximately 88% of them occurred a single time. Around 12% of the sample lies in the top ten.

The material was peripheral blood mononuclear cells (PBMCs), obtained at baseline. The source is a human donor with classical Hodgkin lymphoma. In this chain, TRBV6-1 is recombined with TRBJ1-6; matching of 5 bases hints at TRBD1 as the D gene. CDR3 sequence: CASSEALPREGSPLHF. The DNA sequence follows: TGTGCCAGCAGTGAAGCGCTTCCCAGGGAAGGATCACCCCTCCACTTT.